Presented here are 31 T cell receptor beta chains from one specimen sequenced in a study of OX40 agonist ivuxolimab in advanced cancers. TCRdb's table, derived via immunoSEQ multiplex PCR, lists solely in-frame clones and lacks some. Among approximately 40,000 clones listed, about nine tenths were seen once. Specimen: CD4+ or CD8+ T cells sorted from blood, collected in a trial of the OX40 agonist ivuxolimab. Receptor source: an adult with an advanced solid tumor such as melanoma, head and neck, liver or kidney cancer.

CDR3 residues: CASSPRREKDTEAFF. Written as DNA, the CDR3 is TGTGCCAGTAGCCCCCGGCGCGAGAAGGACACTGAAGCTTTCTTT. V usage is TRBV19 and J usage is TRBJ1-1; unclear D gene. This CDR3 region has 15 residues. With 6 bases removed from V and 3 bases from J, the gap between germline ends came to 17 bases. Per germline, CDR1 LNHDA and CDR2 SQIVND (reference sequence).

The V and J genes are TRBV13 and TRBJ2-3; a possible D gene is TRBD1 (6 bases). With 5 bases removed from V and 2 bases from J, the gap between germline ends came to 14 bases. The CDR3 consists of 15 residues. The germline V gene encodes CDR1 PRHDT and CDR2 FYEKMQ (reference sequence). The DNA for the CDR3 is TGTGCCAGCAGCCCCGGGACAACTTACACAGATACGCAGTATTTT. Amino acid sequence: CASSPGTTYTDTQYF.

The genes are TRBV7-8 and TRBJ1-2; 8 nucleotides align to TRBD1. Trimming took 3 bases from V and 9 from J; bases not matched to a gene: 6. The CDR3 sequence is 13 residues long. Germline lookup yields CDR1 SGHVS and CDR2 FQNEAQ. As DNA, the CDR3 is TGTGCCAGCAGCTTTGACTGGACAGGGAGCTACACCTTC. This translates into CASSFDWTGSYTF.

The chain carries TRBV6-5 and TRBJ2-1; 7 bases fit TRBD2. This CDR3 has 15 residues. CDR1 is MNHEY and CDR2 is SVGAGI in the germline V gene. The V segment lost 8 bases and the J segment 7 bases; nucleotides outside the gene matches: 14. The DNA of the CDR3 is TGTGCCAGCGCCCTATGGGCTAGCGGAGAGAATGAGCAGTTCTTC. It yields the protein CASALWASGENEQFF.

This sequence joins TRBV6-6 and TRBJ2-1; 7 nucleotides align to TRBD2. The CDR3 length is 14 residues. V shed 8 bases, J shed 7 bases, and the junction held 11 bases outside the gene matches. Germline values: CDR1 MNHNY, CDR2 SVGAGI (reference sequence). The chain's CDR3 is CASGVSGEGNEQFF. CDR3 DNA sequence: TGTGCCAGCGGGGTCTCGGGGGAGGGAAATGAGCAGTTCTTC.

The rearrangement uses TRBV2 and TRBJ2-7; D gene uncertain. The V and J ends lost 4 bases and 0 bases respectively, with 7 bases between them. Germline V gene sequence: CDR1 SNHLY, CDR2 FYNNEI. CDR3 size: 13 residues. In nucleotides, the CDR3 is TGTGCCAGCAGTGCGACAAGCTCCTACGAGCAGTACTTC. This encodes CASSATSSYEQYF. Variable domain in full (rest from reference TRBV2 and TRBJ2-7): EPEVTQTPSHQVTQMGQEVILRCVPISNHLYFYWYRQILGQKVEFLVSFYNNEISEKSEIFDDQFSVERPDGSNFTLKIRSTKLEDSAMYFCASSATSSYEQYFGPGTRLTVT.

CDR3 DNA sequence: TGCGCCAGCAGCTTAACAGGGTTCCCTAGGCCGGAGACCCAGTACTTC. Protein sequence: CASSLTGFPRPETQYF. J is TRBJ2-5 and V is TRBV5-1; D possibly corresponds to TRBD1 (6 bases). Per the germline V gene, CDR1 is SGHRS and CDR2 is YFSETQ. The CDR3 contains 16 residues. Trimming removed 2 bases at V and 5 bases at J, with 19 bases between.

V and J are TRBV7-9 and TRBJ2-5, with 8 bases fitting TRBD1. The CDR3 spans 13 residues. Germline V gives CDR1 SEHNR, CDR2 FQNEAQ (reference sequence). V was clipped by 5 bases and J by 5 bases; unmatched bases: 4. CDR3 region: CASSPRQGETQYF. CDR3 DNA sequence: TGTGCCAGCAGCCCTCGACAGGGGGAGACCCAGTACTTC.

For the CDR3, the DNA is TGTGCCAGCAGCTTTCCCGCAGGGGCCCTCTACGAGCAGTACTTC. Translated, it gives CASSFPAGALYEQYF. The J gene is TRBJ2-7, the V gene TRBV7-9; possible D gene TRBD1, 6 bases. V was pared by 3 bases and J by 3 bases, with 15 bases between. Germline assignment: CDR1 SEHNR and CDR2 FQNEAQ (reference sequence). The CDR3 has 15 residues.

This chain connects TRBV29-1 to TRBJ1-1; the D gene is possibly TRBD1 (6 bases). Trimming took 3 bases from V and 2 from J, leaving 10 bases between them. The germline gives CDR1 SQVTM, CDR2 ANQGSEA. The CDR3 is 13 amino acids. CDR3 in DNA: TGCAGCGTTGATGGGGGCTCAAACACTGAAGCTTTCTTT. It specifies CSVDGGSNTEAFF. Together with reference TRBV29-1 and TRBJ1-1, the CDR3 gives the full variable domain: SAVISQKPSRDICQRGTSLTIQCQVDSQVTMMFWYRQQPGQSLTLIATANQGSEATYESGFVIDKFPISRPNLTFSTLTVSNMSPEDSSIYLCSVDGGSNTEAFFGQGTRLTVV.

The chain recombines TRBV9 with TRBJ1-3; 10 positions match TRBD1. Germline V gene data show CDR1 as SGDLS and CDR2 as YYNGEE. This CDR3 is 16 amino acids long. V was pared by 4 bases and J by 0 bases, with 4 bases of the junction left unmatched. DNA of the CDR3: TGTGCCAGCAGCTCCGGGACAGGGGCCTCTGGAAACACCATATATTTT. It codes for CASSSGTGASGNTIYF.

The V and J genes are TRBV6-4 and TRBJ2-1; the match to TRBD2 covers 10 bases. Germline V CDR1 and CDR2: MRHNA, SNTAGT. Trimming removed 0 bases from V and 9 bases from J; junction bases left unmatched: 5. The CDR3 is 15 amino acids. The CDR3, as DNA: TGTGCCAGCAGTGACTCGGCTAGCGGGAGCGTTGAGCAGTTCTTC. This translates into CASSDSASGSVEQFF.

This clone was seen a single time. V usage is TRBV5-6 and J usage is TRBJ1-1, with D perhaps TRBD1 (6 bases). Germline CDR1 reads SGHDT; CDR2 reads YYEEEE. V dropped 2 bases and J dropped 7 bases, with 12 bases sitting between them. The CDR3 sequence is 13 residues long. The CDR3 bases are TGTGCCAGCAGCTTAGGGGGTTGGGGTGAAGCTTTCTTT. This encodes CASSLGGWGEAFF.

The V and J genes are TRBV11-2 and TRBJ1-1; D gene uncertain. Trimming took 4 bases from V and 2 from J, leaving 8 bases between them. Per the germline V gene, CDR1 is SGHAT and CDR2 is FQNNGV. The CDR3 has 13 amino acids. The CDR3 region is CASSSDLNTEAFF. CDR3 DNA: TGTGCCAGCAGCTCGGACTTAAACACTGAAGCTTTCTTT.

For this clone: The junction departs from the called germline gene at one end, perhaps through a read error. V is TRBV19 and J is TRBJ1-2; D is undetermined. Germline V gene lookup returns CDR1 LNHDA and CDR2 SQIVND (reference sequence). The CDR3 length is 15 residues. The chain's CDR3 is CASSPGFSVITSGIF. CDR3 bases: TGTGCCAGTAGCCCAGGTTTTAGCGTTATCACTTCCGGGATCTTC.

The chain uses TRBV12-5 and TRBJ2-3; D tentatively reads TRBD1 or TRBD2 (5 bases each). Trimming removed 6 bases at V and 2 bases at J, with 9 bases between. The CDR3 sequence is 13 residues long. Germline CDR1 reads LGHNT; CDR2 reads FRNRAP. CDR3 residues: CASGGDHTDTQYF. CDR3 DNA: TGTGCTAGTGGCGGGGACCACACAGATACGCAGTATTTT.

The genes are TRBV15 and TRBJ2-2; D gene unclear. The CDR3 contains 15 residues. Germline CDR1 reads LNHNV; CDR2 reads YYDKDF (reference sequence). V was clipped by 3 bases and J by 2 bases, with 10 bases between them. The DNA of the CDR3 is TGTGCCACCAGCAGGACGAAGATTAACACCGGGGAGCTGTTTTTT. This codes for CATSRTKINTGELFF. Variable domain in full (rest from reference TRBV15 and TRBJ2-2): DAMVIQNPRYQVTQFGKPVTLSCSQTLNHNVMYWYQQKSSQAPKLLFHYYDKDFNNEADTPDNFQSRRPNTSFCFLDIRSPGLGDTAMYLCATSRTKINTGELFFGEGSRLTVL.

In DNA form, the CDR3 reads TGTGCCAGCAGTTCCTACAGGGGGCCCGGAAACATTCAGTACTTC. It codes for CASSSYRGPGNIQYF. The chain couples TRBV28 to TRBJ2-4; 9 positions match TRBD1. The V and J ends lost 4 bases and 6 bases, in that order; junction bases with no gene match: 7. CDR1 is MDHEN and CDR2 is SYDVKM in the germline V gene. This CDR3 region has 15 residues.

The chain links TRBV5-1 to TRBJ2-1, with 14 positions matching TRBD2. Trimming cost V 4 bases and J 7 bases; bases outside gene matches: 4. Germline V gives CDR1 SGHRS, CDR2 YFSETQ. The length of the CDR3 is 15 residues. This chain's CDR3 is CASSLWTSGGNEQFF. The CDR3 nucleotides are TGCGCCAGCAGCCTCTGGACTAGCGGGGGGAATGAGCAGTTCTTC.

This clone was seen just once. J is TRBJ2-7 and V is TRBV7-8; 11 nucleotides align to TRBD1. V dropped 6 bases and J dropped 5; count of bases not matched to a gene: 9. The CDR3 runs 15 residues. CDR1 and CDR2 (germline): SGHVS, FQNEAQ. CDR3 nucleotide sequence: TGTGCCAGCAGACGGACAGGGGGCGGGGTCGACGAGCAGTACTTC. Translated, it gives CASRRTGGGVDEQYF.

V and J are TRBV9 and TRBJ2-1, with 10 bases that match TRBD2. Germline V gene lookup returns CDR1 SGDLS and CDR2 YYNGEE. The V and J ends lost 0 bases and 3 bases, in that order; junction bases with no gene match: 3. The CDR3 runs to 16 residues. CDR3 region: CASSVDSSGSYNEQFF. The CDR3 nucleotides read TGTGCCAGCAGCGTAGATTCTAGCGGGAGCTACAATGAGCAGTTCTTC.

The chain links TRBV5-6 to TRBJ1-1; D possibly corresponds to TRBD1 (5 bases). The CDR3 loop spans 14 amino acids. Germline CDR1 reads SGHDT; CDR2 reads YYEEEE. V was cut by 1 base and J by 8 bases, with 15 bases left in between. CDR3 amino acids: CASSLKFLPGEAFF. DNA for the CDR3: TGTGCCAGCAGCTTGAAGTTTTTGCCAGGGGAAGCTTTCTTT.

V is TRBV7-2 and J is TRBJ1-1; D is unresolved. The V end was cut by 2 bases, the J end by 4 bases, with 14 bases between. CDR3 size: 15 residues. In germline, CDR1 is SGHTA, CDR2 FQGNSA. The CDR3 region is CASSLIGRHTTEAFF. DNA for the CDR3: TGTGCCAGCAGCTTAATAGGAAGACACACCACTGAAGCTTTCTTT.

The chain joins TRBV6-5 to TRBJ1-4; D gene unclear. Deletions cut 5 bases from V and 7 bases from J, with 11 bases between. This CDR3 has 13 amino acids. Looked up from germline, CDR1 is MNHEY and CDR2 is SVGAGI. CDR3 nucleotide sequence: TGTGCCAGCAGTCCCTCCGTTACTGAAAAACTGTTTTTT. The encoded protein is CASSPSVTEKLFF.

This clone was seen just once. V is TRBV2 and J is TRBJ2-7, with 11 bases fitting TRBD2. The CDR3 is 17 amino acids. Germline V gene sequence: CDR1 SNHLY, CDR2 FYNNEI. The V segment lost 8 bases and the J segment 5 bases; nucleotides outside the gene matches: 17. The CDR3 loop is CASGGQPTSGMVDEQYF. The CDR3 nucleotides are TGTGCCAGCGGGGGACAGCCGACTAGCGGGATGGTCGACGAGCAGTACTTC.

This rearrangement joins TRBV14 to TRBJ2-3; a weak D match, TRBD1 (6 bases). CDR1 is SGHDN, CDR2 FVKESK, per germline. Deletions cut 4 bases from V and 6 bases from J, with 17 bases between. The CDR3 totals 15 residues. The CDR3 DNA follows: TGTGCCAGCAGCCGACAGGAAATCGAGTCCGATACGCAGTATTTT. Translating it yields CASSRQEIESDTQYF.

This clone was counted a single time. The chain combines TRBV28 with TRBJ1-5; unclear D gene. The germline V gene has CDR1 MDHEN and CDR2 SYDVKM. There are 16 residues in the CDR3. V was clipped by 4 bases and J by 3 bases, with 16 bases between them. For the CDR3, the DNA is TGTGCCAGCAGTTATCCCCATGGGGAAGTCAATCAGCCCCAGCATTTT. It is translated as CASSYPHGEVNQPQHF.

The V call is TRBV7-3, the J call TRBJ2-1, with D hard to call. The CDR3 spans 16 residues. The ends were cut back, 5 bases at V and 6 bases at J, with 20 bases in the middle. Germline CDR1 is SGHTA and CDR2 is FQGTGA. The CDR3 here is CASSLYRLDLSNEQFF. CDR3 nucleotides: TGTGCCAGCAGCCTTTATAGGCTAGATTTGTCCAATGAGCAGTTCTTC.

The chain couples TRBV5-7 to TRBJ2-7; 7 bases match TRBD2. TRBV5-7 is an ORF; its function is uncertain. This CDR3 has 16 residues. Trimming took 2 bases from V and 2 from J; bases not matched to a gene: 10. CDR3 nucleotides: TGTGCCAGCAGCTTTATAATGGGGGGGGATACCTACGAGCAGTACTTC. It translates to CASSFIMGGDTYEQYF.

CDR3 residues: CASSQDPGLRHNEQFF. In DNA, the CDR3 is TGCGCCAGCAGCCAAGATCCGGGACTAAGACACAATGAGCAGTTCTTC. V usage is TRBV4-1 and J usage is TRBJ2-1; 7 nucleotides match TRBD2. Looked up from germline, CDR1 is MGHRA and CDR2 is YSYEKL. The V segment lost 0 bases and the J segment 5 bases; nucleotides outside the gene matches: 7. The CDR3 has 16 amino acids.

The chain carries TRBV5-8 and TRBJ2-2; D gene uncertain. Germline CDR1 reads SGHTS; CDR2 reads YDEGEE. The CDR3 is 12 amino acids. V was trimmed by 9 bases and J by 6 bases, leaving 12 bases between them. The CDR3 bases are TGTGCCATCCGGTATTCGGCCGGGGAGCTGTTTTTT. Translated, it gives CAIRYSAGELFF.